This TCR beta chain was captured in a study of patients and donors after allogeneic stem cell transplantation. CDR3 length: 19 amino acids. The V gene end was trimmed by 2 bases and the J gene end by 0 bases; junction bases not matched to a gene: 9. Per germline, CDR1 SGHRS and CDR2 YFSETQ. TCRdb processed the RT-PCR reads anew with MiXCR; each CDR3 protein has one entry. The data hold about 960,000 distinct CDR3 sequences, with roughly 18% observed a single time. This sequence originates from a human donor who was either an allogeneic HSCT recipient or a stem cell or donor lymphocyte infusion donor (not recorded which). It is not recorded whose cells these are; they may come from a transplant donor. V and J are TRBV5-1 and TRBJ2-2, with 11 nucleotides matching TRBD2. Sequencing was carried out using blood, either unsorted or a sorted T cell fraction (not recorded which). CDR3 residues: CASSFLGLADRANTGELFF. In nucleotides, the CDR3 is TGCGCCAGCAGCTTCCTGGGACTAGCGGATCGCGCGAACACCGGGGAGCTGTTTTTT.